The 17 T cell receptor beta chains in this list originate from one sample, sequenced in a study of blood T cell repertoires in COVID-19. The assay was immunoSEQ multiplex PCR, and TCRdb's table has in-frame clones only and misses some. The sample has 200,000 to 300,000 clones; around 90% are singletons. The sample was peripheral blood. The origin of the receptors is a man in his 60s who had recovered from COVID-19.

The chain couples TRBV6-6 to TRBJ2-7; 9 nucleotides match TRBD1. Germline-derived CDR1 and CDR2 are MNHNY and SVGAGI (reference sequence). This CDR3 contains 15 residues. V lost 2 bases and J lost 3; bases outside the gene matches: 5. The CDR3 loop reads CASSYPGQGLYEQYV. Written as DNA, the CDR3 is TGTGCCAGCAGTTACCCGGGACAGGGTCTCTACGAGCAGTACGTC.

To note about this clone: Other DNA sequences of this sample code for an identical CDR3. The chain is built from TRBV6-5 and TRBJ1-2; tentatively, D is TRBD1 (6 bases). V was cut by 0 bases and J by 7 bases, with 9 bases left in between. Germline-derived CDR1 and CDR2 are MNHEY and SVGAGI. This CDR3 spans 13 amino acids. The DNA of the CDR3 is TGTGCCAGCAGTTACTCGAGGGGGACTGGCTACACCTTC. Translated: CASSYSRGTGYTF.

This clone has a single count. The rearrangement uses TRBV5-5 and TRBJ1-1; D may be TRBD1 (5 bases). CDR3 length: 15 amino acids. V dropped 4 bases and J dropped 0 bases, with 13 bases sitting between them. Looked up from germline, CDR1 is SGHKS and CDR2 is YYEKEE (reference sequence). The CDR3 region is CASSLFVTVNTEAFF. The CDR3 DNA follows: TGTGCCAGCAGCCTATTCGTGACAGTGAACACTGAAGCTTTCTTT.

V is TRBV6-5 and J is TRBJ2-1, with TRBD2 matching over 8 bases. Germline CDR1 is MNHEY and CDR2 is SVGAGI. J gave up 3 bases and V 2 bases, and 6 bases lay outside the gene matches. The CDR3 runs 16 residues. The CDR3 region has the DNA TGTGCCAGCAGTTACCTCCGGGGGGGGTACTACAATGAGCAGTTCTTC. It codes for CASSYLRGGYYNEQFF.

This clone was recorded a few times. This likely comes from a read error, as the CDR3 has no conserved phenylalanine or tryptophan at its end. Because the CDR3's place on the DNA is in doubt, the DNA is left out and the CDR3 is given as listed by TCRdb. CDR3 region: CASSENTLSGLTL. The chain couples TRBV6-1 to TRBJ2-7; TRBD2, as called in the table, went unchecked against the DNA. The CDR3 adds up to 13 amino acids, both ends counted. The germline gives CDR1 MNHNS, CDR2 SASEGT.

Written as DNA, the CDR3 is TGTGCCAGCAGCTTAAGGGAAACGGGAGCTAACTATGGCTACACCTTC. It specifies CASSLRETGANYGYTF. This chain links TRBV7-9 with TRBJ1-2; unclear D gene. Germline V CDR1 and CDR2: SEHNR, FQNEAQ (reference sequence). CDR3 size: 16 residues. V lost 2 bases and J lost 0, with 13 bases in between.

The chain joins TRBV6-1 to TRBJ2-7; tentatively, D is TRBD2 (5 bases). In germline, CDR1 is MNHNS, CDR2 SASEGT. The length of the CDR3 is 15 residues. The V and J ends lost 3 bases and 5 bases respectively, with 17 bases between them. The CDR3 protein is CASSDRPTGINEQYF. In nucleotides, the CDR3 is TGTGCCAGCAGTGATCGGCCAACGGGGATCAACGAGCAGTACTTC.

This chain uses TRBV12-3 or TRBV12-4 with TRBJ2-1; D may be TRBD1 (5 bases). This CDR3 region has 13 residues. The V end was cut by 4 bases, the J end by 4 bases, with 8 bases between. In DNA, the CDR3 is TGTGCCAGCAGTTGGAAGGGGTACAATGAGCAGTTCTTC. Translating it yields CASSWKGYNEQFF.

V is TRBV15 and J is TRBJ1-6, with no clear D. The CDR3 consists of 14 residues. Germline CDR1 and CDR2: LNHNV and YYDKDF (reference sequence). The V gene lost 0 bases and the J gene lost 8 bases, with 8 bases spanning the gap. In DNA, the CDR3 is TGTGCCACCAGCAGAGATTTTGGAGATTCACCCCTCCACTTT. It yields the protein CATSRDFGDSPLHF.

The CDR3 nucleotides are TGTGCCAGCAGTTTAGAGGGTTCTGTCTATGGCTACACCTTC. Amino acids: CASSLEGSVYGYTF. The chain uses TRBV28 and TRBJ1-2, with D unclear. Looked up from germline, CDR1 is MDHEN and CDR2 is SYDVKM. The CDR3 runs 14 residues. V shed 2 bases and J shed 4 bases, with 11 bases lying between them.

The chain carries TRBV7-9 and TRBJ1-1; D not resolved. V shed 1 base and J shed 8 bases, with 11 bases lying between them. The CDR3 runs 13 residues. Germline V gives CDR1 SEHNR, CDR2 FQNEAQ (reference sequence). CDR3 DNA sequence: TGTGCCAGCAGCTTAGATGGGCCTTTAGAAGCTTTCTTT. Protein sequence: CASSLDGPLEAFF.

The rearrangement links TRBV5-1 to TRBJ2-2; D gene uncertain. Germline V gives CDR1 SGHRS, CDR2 YFSETQ. Trimming took off 0 bases at V and 4 bases at J, with 13 bases between the two ends. The CDR3 is made up of 16 amino acids. The CDR3 protein is CASSLGMAGSTGELFF. CDR3 coding DNA: TGCGCCAGCAGCTTGGGGATGGCAGGTAGCACCGGGGAGCTGTTTTTT.

The V and J genes are TRBV24-1 and TRBJ2-1; 10 bases agree with TRBD1. The J segment lost 3 bases and the V segment lost 4 bases, leaving 5 bases of the junction unmatched. Germline loops: CDR1 KGHDR, CDR2 SFDVKD. This CDR3 comprises 16 residues. The CDR3 loop reads CATSEGTGVIYNEQFF. The CDR3, as DNA: TGTGCCACCAGTGAGGGGACAGGGGTTATCTACAATGAGCAGTTCTTC.

This clone was seen more than once but under ten times. V gene TRBV2 combines with J gene TRBJ2-3, with a weak D call TRBD2 (6 bases). The CDR3 sequence is 15 residues long. V lost 3 bases and J 0 bases, leaving 10 bases between the germline ends. Germline V gives CDR1 SNHLY, CDR2 FYNNEI. This CDR3 reads CASSDGGGSTDTQYF. The CDR3 DNA follows: TGTGCCAGCAGTGACGGTGGGGGGAGCACAGATACGCAGTATTTT.

This rearrangement joins TRBV20-1 to TRBJ2-1; 12 bases are a match to TRBD2. This CDR3 is built from 16 residues. V lost 3 bases and J lost 8; bases outside the gene matches: 11. Germline assignment: CDR1 DFQATT and CDR2 SNEGSKA (reference sequence). As DNA, the CDR3 is TGCAGTGCTAGTTCACTAGCGGGGGGCCCGGTAGATGAGCAGTTCTTC. Protein product: CSASSLAGGPVDEQFF.

This clone showed up just a few times. The V call is TRBV5-1, the J call TRBJ2-2, with 7 bases matching TRBD2. The CDR3 runs 15 residues. V was clipped by 3 bases and J by 4 bases; unmatched bases: 6. Per the germline V gene, CDR1 is SGHRS and CDR2 is YFSETQ. For the CDR3, the DNA is TGCGCCAGCAGCTCGGTACTAGCGATCACCGGGGAGCTGTTTTTT. Its translation: CASSSVLAITGELFF. The entire variable domain, with the rest obtained from reference TRBV5-1 and TRBJ2-2, is as follows: KAGVTQTPRYLIKTRGQQVTLSCSPISGHRSVSWYQQTPGQGLQFLFEYFSETQRNKGNFPGRFSGRQFSNSRSEMNVSTLELGDSALYLCASSSVLAITGELFFGEGSRLTVL.

As for this clone: The same CDR3 can be traced to other DNA sequences in this sample. This sequence joins TRBV5-1 and TRBJ2-5; D ambiguous. V was cut by 7 bases and J by 2 bases, with 6 bases left in between. The CDR3 is 11 amino acids. Germline assignment: CDR1 SGHRS and CDR2 YFSETQ. In DNA form, the CDR3 reads TGCGCCAGCGGCCCTCAAGAGACCCAGTACTTC. This encodes CASGPQETQYF.